Each of the 20 T cell receptor beta chains below was sequenced from the same sample in a study of kidney transplant recipient with SARS-CoV-2 infection. A single record per CDR3 protein comes from TCRdb applying MiXCR to the reads. Among 200,000 to 300,000 distinct CDR3 sequences, about 28% were seen once, and the ten largest hold less than 8.5%. Source: a blood sample, taken at baseline and on day 111 from a kidney transplant recipient. These receptors all come from a male patient in his thirties who had COVID-19 and was a kidney transplant recipient. Some T cells could come from the graft donor.

This clonotype was picked up many times. The chain is built from TRBV3-1 and TRBJ1-1, with 7 positions matching TRBD1. V was pared by 4 bases and J by 1 base, with 3 bases of the junction left unmatched. Per the germline V gene, CDR1 is LGHDT and CDR2 is YNNKEL (reference sequence). This CDR3 contains 14 residues. In nucleotides, the CDR3 is TGTGCCAGCAGCCCCCGGACAGGGAACACTGAAGCTTTCTTT. Protein sequence: CASSPRTGNTEAFF.

Comment on this clonotype: A much larger clonotype is one base distant, so this may be a read error. The chain employs TRBV7-2 and TRBJ1-1, with unresolved D. CDR1 is SGHTA and CDR2 is FQGNSA in the germline V gene. This CDR3 contains 13 residues. The CDR3 loop reads CAGSTVSSTEAFF. As DNA, the CDR3 is TGTGCCGGCAGTACAGTCTCTTCAACTGAAGCTTTCTTT.

This clonotype was recorded at least ten times. V and J are TRBV12-3 or TRBV12-4 and TRBJ2-6; 7 positions match TRBD1. Losses at the gene ends were 10 bases for V and 6 bases for J; bases not matched to a gene: 24. The CDR3 runs 19 residues. The CDR3 spells CATLTPPGQFSLTANVLTF. The CDR3 DNA reads as TGTGCCACACTAACCCCACCGGGACAGTTCTCTTTAACGGCCAACGTCCTGACTTTC.

As to this clonotype: Germline and junction disagree at one end, which may indicate a read error. The chain employs TRBV27 and TRBJ1-1; D gene ambiguous. This CDR3 is 13 amino acids long. Germline CDR1 reads MNHEY; CDR2 reads SMNVEV (reference sequence). CDR3 in amino acids: CANSSIRNTEAFF. The CDR3 DNA follows: TGTGCCAACAGTTCGATCAGGAACACTGAAGCTTTCTTT.

As to this clonotype: A much bigger clone sits one base away, suggesting this may be a read error. This chain joins TRBV3-1 and TRBJ2-2; a weak D match, TRBD2 (5 bases). The CDR3 is 18 residues long. Germline CDR1 is LGHDT and CDR2 is YNNKEL (reference sequence). The CDR3 bases are TGTGCCAGCAGCCGGTCATATCCCATTTCAGGCTTGACCGGGGAGCTGGTTTTT. Its protein product is CASSRSYPISGLTGELVF.

As to this clonotype: Possible read error: a much larger clone is one base away. V and J are TRBV7-8 and TRBJ1-6, with D unresolved. The V gene lost 8 bases and the J gene lost 9 bases, with 11 bases spanning the gap. Germline CDR1 is SGHVS and CDR2 is FQNEAQ. CDR3 size: 12 residues. Written as DNA, the CDR3 is TGTGCCAGCGGCGTGGGAGGTTCACCCCTCCACTTT. Translating it yields CASGVGGSPLHF.

With respect to this clonotype: Just one base apart from a much larger clone, this may be a read error. The rearrangement joins TRBV13 to TRBJ2-7, with 7 bases identical to TRBD1. In germline, CDR1 is PRHDT, CDR2 FYEKMQ (reference sequence). The junction had 14 bases not matched to a gene; V was cut back by 7 bases and J by 2 bases. This CDR3 contains 16 residues. In DNA, the CDR3 is TGTGCCAGCATCCTTCGGGAAAAACAGGGGACCTACGAGCAGTACTTC. This codes for CASILREKQGTYEQYF.

This clonotype came up many times. A read error may produce the germline difference seen at one junction end. The chain uses TRBV20-1 and TRBJ1-2; 11 nucleotides align to TRBD1. The CDR3 has 13 amino acids. Looked up from germline, CDR1 is DFQATT and CDR2 is SNEGSKA (reference sequence). CDR3 sequence (DNA): TGCAGTGCTAGAGCCCCCGGACAGGGGGCGCCGGACTTC. This encodes CSARAPGQGAPDF.

This clonotype was seen at least ten times. V and J are TRBV5-4 and TRBJ1-2; D gene unclear. With 7 bases removed from V and 4 bases from J, the gap between germline ends came to 23 bases. This CDR3 is 16 amino acids long. The V gene's germline CDR1 is SGHNT and CDR2 YYREEE (reference sequence). CDR3 nucleotide sequence: TGTGCCAGCCTAGGTGACGTACCAGGAAAGACCTATGGCTACACCTTC. It specifies CASLGDVPGKTYGYTF.

The sample holds many counts of this clonotype. The V gene is TRBV7-9, the J gene TRBJ2-3; no definite D call. Germline CDR1 is SEHNR and CDR2 is FQNEAQ (reference sequence). V lost 7 bases to trimming and J lost 0 bases, with 8 bases between them. The CDR3 spans 13 residues. The CDR3 DNA is TGTGCCAGCACCTCACCTAGCACAGATACGCAGTATTTT. Amino acids: CASTSPSTDTQYF.

This clonotype came up many times. This chain connects TRBV6-4 to TRBJ1-5; D uncertain. V was clipped by 5 bases and J by 5 bases, with 10 bases between them. Germline V gene data show CDR1 as MRHNA and CDR2 as SNTAGT. The CDR3 is made up of 13 amino acids. In nucleotides, the CDR3 is TGTGCCAGCAGTTTCGACGGGGATCAGCCCCAGCATTTT. It yields the protein CASSFDGDQPQHF.

Turning to this clonotype: A read error is possible here, since a much larger clone lies one base away. The chain is built from TRBV29-1 and TRBJ2-7; 9 bases are shared with TRBD1. Per germline, CDR1 SQVTM and CDR2 ANQGSEA. The trim removed 4 bases at V and 0 bases at J, leaving 13 bases unmatched. There are 17 residues in the CDR3. CDR3 nucleotide sequence: TGCAGCGTTGCGGGGACAGGGAGGGTTTCAGTCTCCTACGAGCAGTACTTC. Residues: CSVAGTGRVSVSYEQYF.

V and J are TRBV12-3 or TRBV12-4 and TRBJ1-5; D may be TRBD1 (6 bases). Trimming pared 6 bases from V and 12 bases from J, leaving 18 bases between. This CDR3 is 13 amino acids long. The CDR3, as DNA: TGTGCCAGCAGCGTTACCCAGGAGACAGGCCAGCATTTT. Its protein product is CASSVTQETGQHF.

This clonotype has ten or more counts. The V and J genes are TRBV9 and TRBJ1-2; D is unresolved. From germline, CDR1 is SGDLS and CDR2 YYNGEE. The CDR3 loop spans 13 amino acids. Trimming took 3 bases from V and 3 from J, leaving 9 bases between them. CDR3 in amino acids: CASSATTYYGYTF. CDR3 DNA sequence: TGTGCCAGCAGCGCCACCACATACTATGGCTACACCTTC.

This clonotype was observed many times. V gene TRBV20-1 combines with J gene TRBJ2-5; 11 positions match TRBD2. CDR1 DFQATT and CDR2 SNEGSKA come from the germline V gene (reference sequence). The CDR3 consists of 14 residues. J was trimmed by 5 bases and V by 6 bases; bases with no gene match: 8. This chain's CDR3 is CSAPNSGGGETQYF. As DNA, the CDR3 is TGCAGTGCCCCAAATAGCGGGGGGGGGGAGACCCAGTACTTC.

Regarding this clonotype: This may stem from a read error, because a much larger clone lies one nucleotide away. This sequence joins TRBV5-8 and TRBJ1-2, with D unresolved. The CDR3 covers 16 residues. CDR1 and CDR2 from the germline V gene are SGHTS and YDEGEE. Trimming removed 7 bases at V and 4 bases at J, with 23 bases between. The DNA of the CDR3 is TGTGCCAGCCTTGGACGTCATCCACGAAAGACCTATGGCTACACCTTC. It yields the protein CASLGRHPRKTYGYTF.

The chain has TRBV18 and TRBJ1-1, with a possible D match to TRBD1 (6 bases). Trimming took off 5 bases at V and 0 bases at J, with 13 bases between the two ends. Germline V gene lookup returns CDR1 KGHSH and CDR2 LQKENI. The CDR3 spans 15 residues. The CDR3 nucleotides read TGTGCCAGCTCATCGGACAGACAGATGAACACTGAAGCTTTCTTT. It yields the protein CASSSDRQMNTEAFF.

CDR3 nucleotide sequence: TGTGCCAGCAGTATACCCAAAGCCCCCAACGTCCTGACTTTC. Translated: CASSIPKAPNVLTF. The V gene is TRBV21-1, the J gene TRBJ2-6. TRBV21-1 is listed as a pseudogene. This CDR3 is built from 14 residues.

This clonotype occurred many times. The chain joins TRBV6-6 to TRBJ1-1; D unclear. The CDR3 is 13 amino acids. CDR1 is MNHNY and CDR2 is SVGAGI in the germline V gene (reference sequence). The germline V and J ends were trimmed by 2 bases and 0 bases, with 4 bases remaining between them. The DNA of the CDR3 is TGTGCCAGCAGTTACGTCATGAACACTGAAGCTTTCTTT. It translates to CASSYVMNTEAFF.

This clonotype has ten or more counts. The CDR3: CASSYCVTSRKTYGYTF. DNA for the CDR3: TGCGCCAGCAGTTATTGCGTCACTTCTAGAAAGACCTATGGCTACACCTTC. The chain recombines TRBV10-2 with TRBJ1-2; D is ambiguous. Germline V gives CDR1 WSHSY, CDR2 SAAADI. This CDR3 contains 17 residues. V was pared by 5 bases and J by 4 bases, with 23 bases between.